This record concerns one T cell receptor (beta chain) sequence. The antigen remains unidentified. 13 Jbeta primers and 60 Vbeta primers were used for the PCR. The repertoire was sequenced with immunoSEQ multiplex PCR; TCRdb's copy has only in-frame clones and lacks some. The listing contains 150,000 or so clones. Germline loops: CDR1 DFQATT, CDR2 SNEGSKA (reference sequence). Trimming removed 1 base from V and 9 bases from J, with 6 bases in between. The CDR3 sequence is 10 residues long. The data stem from a study of cytomegalovirus exposure and HLA in healthy donors. Whole-study results and caveats: Later analysis identified a missense DCLRE1C variant that was linked to TCR beta V- and J-gene trimming. HLA allele associations emerged for about 16,000 TCR beta sequences in a later analysis, at 0.05 false discovery rate. Several of the most significant clusters were apparently associated with common viral pathogens in a later analysis.

The sequenced sample was PBMCs. The rearrangement links TRBV20-1 to TRBJ1-1; D unclear. This sequence was found in a woman in her fifties or sixties in good health and CMV-seronegative. The CDR3 DNA reads as TGCAGTGCTAGAGGCGTGAAAGCTTTCTTT. Amino acid sequence: CSARGVKAFF.